The rows below give T cell receptor beta chains drawn from one sample of a study of CD8 T cells in Susac syndrome. TCRdb re-called the immunoSEQ multiplex PCR reads through MiXCR, storing one row per CDR3 protein. The table lists about 200,000 distinct CDR3 sequences, 95% of them singletons. Sequencing was done on a sample of CD4+ T cells from PBMCs. The receptor source for this set is a human donor in good health. CDR3s include the opening cysteine and the closing phenylalanine or tryptophan. Each record gives: J gene, V gene, clone size, D gene, CDR3 protein, CDR3 DNA. The D gene is left open where the match is weak. Size is omitted from some rows. Given values are once, few, many or a class for expanded clones.

TRBJ2-1 TRBV3-1 . . CASRQRGARDNEQFF TGTGCCAGCAGGCAACGGGGGGCAAGGGACAATGAGCAGTTCTTC
TRBJ1-6 TRBV9 once . CASYRSSSREGRSPLHF TGTGCCAGCTACCGATCTTCCTCCCGGGAAGGGCGTTCACCCCTCCACTTT
TRBJ1-2 TRBV5-4 . TRBD1 CASSSGTGLHGYTF TGTGCCAGCAGCTCCGGGACAGGGTTACATGGCTACACCTTC
TRBJ2-5 TRBV25-1 . . CASSENLETQYF TGTGCCAGCAGTGAGAACCTTGAGACCCAGTACTTC
TRBJ2-3 TRBV9 . . CASSVDGADTQYF TGTGCCAGCAGCGTAGACGGAGCAGATACGCAGTATTTT
TRBJ1-2 TRBV2 . TRBD1 CASSERRGREGYTF TGTGCCAGCAGTGAAAGGAGGGGGCGAGAGGGCTACACCTTC
TRBJ1-1 TRBV29-1 . . CSVSGTGESTEAFF TGCAGCGTTTCAGGGACGGGGGAGAGCACTGAAGCTTTCTTT
TRBJ2-7 TRBV28 . TRBD2 CASVLAGGHEQYF TGTGCCAGCGTACTAGCGGGGGGGCACGAGCAGTACTTC
TRBJ2-5 TRBV20-1 . . CSARGYGQAETQYF TGCAGTGCTAGAGGGTACGGGCAGGCGGAGACCCAGTACTTC
TRBJ2-1 TRBV5-1 . . CASSLAQGAPLFF TGCGCCAGCAGCCTGGCACAGGGCGCCCCATTGTTCTTC
TRBJ1-5 TRBV15 . . CATSRDLGKDGPQHF TGTGCCACCAGCAGAGATCTGGGGAAAGACGGGCCCCAGCATTTT
TRBJ1-1 TRBV6-5 . . CASSPGRLDTEAFF TGTGCCAGCAGTCCCGGTAGGTTGGACACTGAAGCTTTCTTT
TRBJ2-1 TRBV19 . . CASSPQGTQGVNEQFF TGTGCCAGTAGTCCTCAGGGGACTCAGGGGGTCAATGAGCAGTTCTTC
TRBJ2-4 TRBV3-1 . . CASSQDRNIQYF TGTGCCAGCAGCCAAGATAGGAACATTCAGTACTTC
TRBJ2-5 TRBV29-1 . TRBD2 CSGLGGIWQETQYF TGCAGCGGTCTCGGGGGGATCTGGCAAGAGACCCAGTACTTC
TRBJ1-2 TRBV29-1 . . CSVTQGRSYGYTF TGCAGCGTGACACAGGGTAGGAGCTATGGCTACACCTTC
TRBJ2-3 TRBV3-1 . . CASSQVDTQYF TGTGCCAGCAGCCAAGTAGATACGCAGTATTTT
TRBJ2-2 TRBV9 . . CASSPRGWGLRTGELFF TGTGCCAGCAGCCCCCGGGGATGGGGTTTAAGAACCGGGGAGCTGTTTTTT
TRBJ2-1 TRBV5-1 once . CASSLGDGNEQFF TGCGCCAGCAGCTTGGGGGACGGGAATGAGCAGTTCTTC
TRBJ2-6 TRBV30 . . CAWSVGLPLSANVLTF TGTGCCTGGAGTGTAGGACTACCTCTCTCGGCCAACGTCCTGACTTTC
TRBJ2-5 TRBV30 few . CAWSVHPQETQYF TGTGCCTGGAGTGTGCACCCCCAAGAGACCCAGTACTTC
TRBJ2-5 TRBV20-1 . TRBD2 CSASSAGGRGTQYF TGCAGTGCTAGTTCAGCGGGAGGTCGGGGGACCCAGTACTTC
TRBJ2-1 TRBV27 . . CASSLRLGEQFF TGTGCCAGCAGTTTAAGGCTGGGCGAGCAGTTCTTC
TRBJ2-1 TRBV9 few TRBD1 CASSRDRGYNEQFF TGTGCCAGCAGCCGGGACAGGGGCTACAATGAGCAGTTCTTC
TRBJ1-1 TRBV20-1 . . CSARGGSVPNTEAFF TGCAGTGCTAGAGGGGGTTCCGTGCCGAACACTGAAGCTTTCTTT
TRBJ1-3 TRBV29-1 . TRBD1 CSVLRDRDGGTIYF TGCAGCGTTCTCCGGGACAGGGATGGGGGCACCATATATTTT
TRBJ2-1 TRBV20-1 . . CSAPVPLGGSYNEQFF TGCAGTGCCCCAGTCCCCCTGGGGGGCTCCTACAATGAGCAGTTCTTC
TRBJ2-3 TRBV20-1 . . CSASRPGPDYTDTQYF TGCAGTGCTAGTAGGCCGGGACCCGATTACACAGATACGCAGTATTTT
TRBJ1-2 TRBV3-1 once . CASRPGSYYGYTF TGTGCCAGCAGGCCCGGAAGCTACTATGGCTACACCTTC
TRBJ2-1 TRBV6-6 . . CASSYTGHRSYNEQFF TGTGCCAGCAGTTACACCGGACACCGCTCCTACAATGAGCAGTTCTTC
TRBJ2-5 TRBV12-3/TRBV12-4 . . CASTLGVSSRATQYF TGTGCCAGCACTTTAGGTGTTTCGTCAAGAGCGACCCAGTACTTC
TRBJ2-1 TRBV29-1 . . CSVGRVESYNEQFF TGCAGCGTTGGGAGGGTCGAGTCCTACAATGAGCAGTTCTTC
TRBJ2-5 TRBV3-1 . TRBD2 CASSRAGLQETQYF TGTGCCAGCAGCCGAGCGGGATTACAAGAGACCCAGTACTTC
TRBJ1-1 TRBV20-1 few . CSAPGQGNTEAFF TGCAGTGCTCCCGGGCAGGGGAACACTGAAGCTTTCTTT
TRBJ2-3 TRBV15 . . CATSREGADTQYF TGTGCCACCAGCAGAGAAGGGGCAGATACGCAGTATTTT
TRBJ2-1 TRBV30 . . CAWVGKRIYNEQFF TGTGCCTGGGTGGGGAAGAGAATTTACAATGAGCAGTTCTTC
TRBJ1-1 TRBV9 . . CASSVYGNTEAFF TGTGCCAGCAGCGTATATGGGAACACTGAAGCTTTCTTT
TRBJ2-3 TRBV20-1 . . CSASISTDTQYF TGCAGTGCTAGCATCAGCACAGATACGCAGTATTTT
TRBJ1-5 TRBV30 . . CAWTRGLSNQPQHF TGTGCCTGGACGCGAGGGTTGAGCAATCAGCCCCAGCATTTT
TRBJ1-6 TRBV12-3/TRBV12-4 . . CASSLEGNSPLHF TGTGCCAGCAGTTTAGAAGGGAACTCACCCCTCCACTTT